The rows below give T cell receptor beta chains drawn from one sample of a study of cytomegalovirus exposure and HLA in healthy donors. Using immunoSEQ multiplex PCR, the repertoire was profiled, and TCRdb retains in-frame clones only, with some absent. In the table there are 250,000 to 350,000 clones, 86% of which are singletons. Material: PBMCs. These receptors were collected from a man in his forties in good health and CMV-seropositive. CDR3s include the opening cysteine and the closing phenylalanine or tryptophan. Fields, in order: clone size, V gene, J gene, D gene, CDR3 protein, CDR3 DNA. The D gene is left open where the match is weak. Some rows mark clone size as missing; the rest say once, few, many or name a class of expanded clone.

once	TRBV18	TRBJ2-7	NA	CASSPTVYEQYF	TGTGCCAGCTCACCGACAGTCTACGAGCAGTACTTC
NA	TRBV6-4	TRBJ2-3	TRBD2	CASPREGLAGPGATDTQYF	TGTGCCAGCCCAAGGGAGGGACTAGCGGGACCCGGGGCCACAGATACGCAGTATTTT
NA	TRBV5-1	TRBJ2-1	TRBD2	CASSRTSGNEQFF	TGCGCCAGCAGCCGGACTAGCGGGAATGAGCAGTTCTTC
NA	TRBV6-6	TRBJ2-1	TRBD2	CASSYVGLAGVYEQFF	TGTGCCAGCAGTTACGTAGGCCTAGCGGGAGTCTATGAGCAGTTCTTC
NA	TRBV28	TRBJ1-2	NA	CASSLSGGGTYYGYTF	TGTGCCAGCAGTTTATCCGGGGGGGGGACATACTATGGCTACACCTTC
NA	TRBV5-6	TRBJ2-7	TRBD1	CASSLSDRWTIEQYF	TGTGCCAGCAGCTTGTCGGACAGGTGGACAATCGAGCAGTACTTC
NA	TRBV18	TRBJ1-1	NA	CASSPEATWTEAFF	TGTGCCAGCTCACCTGAGGCGACTTGGACTGAAGCTTTCTTT
NA	TRBV5-1	TRBJ2-7	NA	CASSFQGYDEQYF	TGCGCCAGCAGCTTCCAGGGTTACGACGAGCAGTACTTC
once	TRBV18	TRBJ2-1	TRBD2	CATAGLAGVNEQFF	TGTGCCACCGCGGGGCTAGCGGGAGTAAATGAGCAGTTCTTC
NA	TRBV6-5	TRBJ1-2	NA	CASSARGGANYGYTF	TGTGCCAGCAGTGCCCGAGGAGGGGCGAACTATGGCTACACCTTC
once	TRBV11-2	TRBJ2-7	NA	CASSLDFGLASYEQYF	TGTGCCAGCAGCTTAGATTTCGGGCTAGCGAGCTACGAGCAGTACTTC
NA	TRBV10-2	TRBJ1-2	TRBD1	CASTGQGHGYTF	TGCGCCAGCACGGGACAGGGGCATGGCTACACCTTC
NA	TRBV5-1	TRBJ2-7	NA	CASSFPGREQYF	TGCGCCAGCAGCTTTCCAGGGCGGGAGCAGTACTTC
NA	TRBV5-1	TRBJ2-1	TRBD2	CASALAGVAVGGRGEQFF	TGCGCCAGCGCACTAGCGGGAGTAGCAGTCGGGGGTCGCGGTGAGCAGTTCTTC
NA	TRBV7-9	TRBJ2-5	NA	CASSYPDVGDGTQYF	TGTGCCAGCAGCTACCCGGACGTCGGGGATGGGACCCAGTACTTC
NA	TRBV28	TRBJ2-7	TRBD1	CATLRTGAYEQYF	TGTGCCACCCTAAGGACAGGGGCGTACGAGCAGTACTTC
NA	TRBV28	TRBJ2-2	TRBD2	CASSLPTSGNTGELFF	TGTGCCAGCAGTCTCCCGACTAGCGGGAACACCGGGGAGCTGTTTTTT
NA	TRBV6-5	TRBJ1-5	TRBD1	CASSYSTGSGQPQHF	TGTGCCAGCAGTTACTCGACAGGGAGTGGTCAGCCCCAGCATTTT
NA	TRBV7-9	TRBJ2-7	NA	CSSSSVAYEQYF	TGTTCCAGCAGCTCGGTTGCCTACGAGCAGTACTTC
NA	TRBV5-6	TRBJ1-1	TRBD1	CASSFLTGGFTEAFF	TGTGCCAGCAGCTTTCTGACAGGGGGCTTCACTGAAGCTTTCTTT
NA	TRBV5-1	TRBJ1-1	TRBD1	CASSTSGTGGSSTEAFF	TGCGCCAGCAGCACGTCCGGGACAGGGGGATCTTCCACTGAAGCTTTCTTT
NA	TRBV6-6	TRBJ1-2	TRBD1	CASSYSATGEYGYTF	TGTGCCAGCAGTTACTCGGCTACAGGGGAGTATGGCTACACCTTC
NA	TRBV7-3	TRBJ2-1	TRBD2	CASSFGRGEQFF	TGTGCCAGCAGCTTCGGGAGGGGTGAGCAGTTCTTC
NA	TRBV5-4	TRBJ2-3	NA	CASSRSGTSTDTQYF	TGTGCCAGCAGCCGCTCCGGGACTAGCACAGATACGCAGTATTTT
NA	TRBV28	TRBJ2-7	TRBD2	CASSPRGLAGGSSYEQYF	TGTGCCAGCAGTCCCAGGGGACTAGCGGGAGGGAGCTCCTACGAGCAGTACTTC
NA	TRBV28	TRBJ2-7	NA	CASSPWAGGTYEQYF	TGTGCCAGCAGTCCCTGGGCAGGGGGGACCTACGAGCAGTACTTC
NA	TRBV6-1	TRBJ2-7	TRBD1	CASPGQGVYEQYF	TGTGCCAGTCCGGGACAGGGTGTTTACGAGCAGTACTTC
NA	TRBV5-6	TRBJ2-5	TRBD1	CASRGQYQETQYF	TGTGCCAGCCGGGGACAGTACCAAGAGACCCAGTACTTC
NA	TRBV4-1	TRBJ1-1	NA	CASSQDLVGRAYTEAFF	TGCGCCAGCAGCCAAGATCTAGTCGGCAGGGCCTACACTGAAGCTTTCTTT
NA	TRBV7-3	TRBJ2-3	NA	CASSLGGVADTQYF	TGTGCCAGCAGCTTAGGAGGGGTGGCAGATACGCAGTATTTT
few	TRBV5-4	TRBJ2-7	NA	CASSLTSSYEQYF	TGTGCCAGCAGCTTGACTAGCTCCTACGAGCAGTACTTC
NA	TRBV5-1	TRBJ2-2	NA	CASSLRGKDTGELFF	TGCGCCAGCAGCTTAAGAGGGAAGGACACCGGGGAGCTGTTTTTT
NA	TRBV18	TRBJ2-1	TRBD1	CASSPRTGFKDNEQFF	TGTGCCAGCTCACCAAGGACAGGGTTTAAGGACAATGAGCAGTTCTTC
NA	TRBV23-1	TRBJ2-7	TRBD2	CASSHPPGGAYEQYF	TGCGCCAGCAGTCACCCCCCGGGGGGGGCCTACGAGCAGTACTTC
few	TRBV5-6	TRBJ1-5	NA	CASSLYQGSNQPQHF	TGTGCCAGCAGCTTGTACCAGGGAAGTAATCAGCCCCAGCATTTT
NA	TRBV18	TRBJ1-1	NA	CASSPSVRGTEAFF	TGTGCCAGCTCACCATCCGTTAGGGGAACTGAAGCTTTCTTT
NA	TRBV7-3	TRBJ2-7	NA	CASSLIGAYEQYF	TGTGCCAGCAGCTTAATCGGAGCCTACGAGCAGTACTTC
once	TRBV29-1	TRBJ1-2	NA	CSAPGMGRDGYTF	TGCAGCGCCCCCGGTATGGGGAGGGATGGCTACACCTTC
few	TRBV6-5	TRBJ1-4	NA	CASSYGGEDEKLFF	TGTGCCAGCAGTTACGGAGGGGAGGATGAAAAACTGTTTTTT
NA	TRBV28	TRBJ2-7	TRBD2	CASSLGLAGLPYEQYF	TGTGCCAGCAGTCTCGGACTAGCGGGACTACCCTACGAGCAGTACTTC
NA	TRBV10-1	TRBJ2-5	TRBD2	CASSESTIGGREETQYF	TGCGCCAGCAGTGAGTCGACGATTGGCGGGAGGGAAGAGACCCAGTACTTC
many	TRBV10-2	TRBJ1-1	TRBD1	CASSLGQALEAFF	TGCGCCAGCAGCCTGGGACAGGCCCTTGAAGCTTTCTTT
NA	TRBV6-5	TRBJ1-4	TRBD1	CASSATGGEGEKLFF	TGTGCCAGCAGTGCTACAGGGGGCGAAGGTGAAAAACTGTTTTTT
NA	TRBV7-8	TRBJ2-1	NA	CASRETVYNEQFF	TGTGCCAGCAGGGAGACTGTCTACAATGAGCAGTTCTTC
NA	TRBV7-3	TRBJ2-3	TRBD2	CASSLVAGGPEKRADTQYF	TGTGCCAGCAGCTTAGTGGCGGGAGGGCCAGAGAAGAGGGCAGATACGCAGTATTTT
NA	TRBV7-9	TRBJ1-5	NA	CSSSLALGRETGFNQPQHF	TGTTCCAGCAGCTTAGCCCTGGGGAGGGAGACAGGATTCAATCAGCCCCAGCATTTT
NA	TRBV27	TRBJ2-3	NA	CASSLGLFTDTQYF	TGTGCCAGCAGTTTGGGACTCTTCACAGATACGCAGTATTTT
NA	TRBV4-1	TRBJ1-3	NA	CASSQWFQKSGNTIYF	TGCGCCAGCAGCCAATGGTTCCAGAAAAGTGGAAACACCATATATTTT
NA	TRBV9	TRBJ2-1	NA	CASSVSGSAYNEQFF	TGTGCCAGCAGCGTAAGCGGCAGCGCCTACAATGAGCAGTTCTTC
NA	TRBV28	TRBJ1-6	TRBD1	CASRGRTGVNSPLHF	TGTGCCAGCCGGGGAAGGACAGGAGTAAATTCACCCCTCCACTTT
NA	TRBV11-1	TRBJ2-7	TRBD2	CASSATSGDYEQYF	TGTGCCAGCAGTGCTACTAGCGGAGACTACGAGCAGTACTTC
NA	TRBV15	TRBJ1-6	NA	CATSQRQASPLHF	TGTGCCACCAGCCAGCGACAGGCCTCACCCCTCCACTTT